The sequence of this TCR beta chain was determined in a study of shared clonotypes between healthy human individuals. From germline, CDR1 is MDHEN and CDR2 SYDVKM. The CDR3 sequence is 14 residues long. V lost 5 bases, J lost 4 bases, and 14 bases lay in between. Only in-frame clones appear in the TCRdb table, and some are missing; sequencing was by immunoSEQ multiplex PCR. The table records approximately 400,000 clones, just over 95% of them present only once. The V gene is TRBV28, the J gene TRBJ1-2; D is unresolved. The clonotype was recovered from a man younger than 40 in good health. The sample taken for sequencing was memory CD8+ T cells sorted from blood. Sample subset: CD45RO+ cells pooled with CCR7-negative TemRA cells. CDR3 residues: CASSGPLLAYGYTF. The CDR3 nucleotides read TGTGCCAGCAGTGGCCCGCTCTTAGCCTATGGCTACACCTTC.